This T cell receptor (beta chain) is drawn from a study of vaccination and CD4 T cells after COVID-19. As for the study in general: Cells were stimulated with overlapping spike peptides from SARS-CoV-2, HCoV-NL63, HCoV-OC43 and HCoV-229E. As control conditions, cultures were given either a CEFX pool serving as positive control, an HIV-1 Nef pool, or no peptide at all.

The Oncomine TCR Beta short-read assay sequenced DNA from cultured CD4+ T cells. One entry per CDR3 protein, called by TCRdb with MiXCR from the PCR reads. This repertoire shows fewer than 14,000 distinct CDR3 sequences, roughly 40% found once; its top ten account for around 10%. This clonotype was observed a single time. Its antigen is unknown. This sample's treatment: roughly nine-day PBMC culture with coronavirus spike peptide pools or control peptides (ViraFEST assay). Following expansion of antigen-specific T cells with peptide pools, ViraFEST then sequenced TCRs. The positive PCR dates, which preceded the US Alpha, Beta and Delta variants, fell between March and December 2020. J lost 4 bases, V lost 4 bases, and 15 bases had no gene match. The CDR3 is 17 residues long. From germline, CDR1 is SGHNT and CDR2 YYREEE (reference sequence).

The rearrangement joins TRBV5-4 to TRBJ2-5; TRBD1 matches 8 bases. This sample comprised CD4+ T cells from blood, cultured in vitro, obtained after SARS-CoV-2 vaccination. The source of this sequence is a human donor who had recovered from COVID-19. In DNA form, the CDR3 reads TGTGCCAGCAGCCCGGAGTTTTCAGGGGGCGCACTAGAGACCCAGTACTTC. Translation: CASSPEFSGGALETQYF.